What follows describes a single T cell receptor beta chain. The clone's antigen remains unknown. Base qualities were left out, and no much larger clone turns up one base away. Via the germline V gene, CDR1 is LGHNA and CDR2 YNFKEQ. V has 3 bases trimmed and J has 2 bases trimmed; junction bases matching no gene number 5. From its cysteine to its phenylalanine, the CDR3 spans 15 amino acids. The read is trimmed to its CDR3 DNA, 45 bases read in frame from base 1. This specimen comes from a study of cytomegalovirus exposure and HLA in healthy donors (TCRdb year 2017). In the study overall: An earlier analysis of a few hundred of the donors reported 250 to 350 Gb of sequence data and around 120 million unique TCR beta sequences obtained from about 179 million T cells. Besides the first cohort of 550 to 750 subjects, a separate validation cohort made up of roughly 130 different subjects was used. In the later analysis, no new phenotypic data were used to find candidate immune exposures; instead, reliance was placed on TCR beta sequences and their occurrence across donors. Roughly 300 gigabases of sequencing data and tens of millions of unique TCR sequences were included in an early release covering roughly 600 HLA-typed donors. The study used immunosequencing to profile the T cell repertoires of some 600 subjects and linked those repertoires to cytomegalovirus serostatus. About five DR-DQ haplotypes were treated as single units for association and clustering because of strong linkage in the cohort. On average, approximately 250,000 unique TCR beta nucleotide sequences were sequenced per donor among fewer than 500 genotyped donors of the cohort, with approximately 18% of those sequences being non-productive. The study aimed to test whether signatures of past pathogen exposure could be identified by cataloging public T cell receptors. The genetic ancestry cluster associated with self-reported Caucasian donors included 65% to 90% of the roughly 390 genotyped donors. An earlier analysis of fewer than 700 of the donors applied high-throughput TCR beta sequencing to assess whether each TCR beta V gene segment acted as functional or pseudogenic. The number of typed donors differed by locus: roughly 629-640 for A, B, C, DRB1 and DQB1; 522 for DQA1; about 600 for DPA1; and 400 to 480 for DPB1. High-throughput TCR immunosequencing, statistical association of individual TCRs with disease status, and machine learning were combined to predict cytomegalovirus infection status. In a later analysis, previously published TCR beta repertoires from 550 to 750 donors were re-analyzed and high-resolution HLA genotyping was added so that TCR occurrence patterns could be studied. In a later genetic analysis, genome-wide SNP genotypes for 398 of the 666 donors were used, and that subset was treated as a discovery cohort. Donor age, sex, ethnicity and CMV serostatus were compiled alongside the repertoire data. HLA typing included class I and class II loci at four-digit resolution. All discovery cohort repertoires had been generated on a single sequencing platform. Findings and caveats that apply to the study as a whole: In this cohort, only TCR beta chains were sequenced, and detectable features were limited by the absence of alpha or paired-chain data. Some IMGT-functional V segments, including TRBV6-2 and TRBV6-3, could not be distinguished by the 87-base-pair reads and were therefore excluded. A few of the identified cytomegalovirus-associated TCR beta chains were confirmed in vitro to be specific for cytomegalovirus antigens. According to a later analysis, parvovirus B19, influenza, CMV and Epstein-Barr virus appeared linked to several top co-occurrence clusters. According to a later analysis, most CMV-associated TCR beta chains appeared to be HLA-restricted, and the HLA associations seemed to be driven largely by CMV exposure. According to the authors, the approach could potentially be generalized to other disease states and immunological phenotypes. A total of fewer than 200 TCR beta chains were listed by the study as associated with cytomegalovirus. For the cohort, immune exposure information was limited to CMV serostatus. An association between a missense DCLRE1C variant and V-gene and J-gene trimming of TCR beta chains was found in a later genetic analysis and replicated in an independent cohort. Strong co-occurrence of HLA alleles, especially DR and DQ, made assigning TCR associations to individual alleles difficult. Presence/absence analyses assumed roughly uniform sequencing depth across donors, an assumption that may not hold. Compared with the roughly 700-donor mean, donors in an Asian-associated ancestry cluster had fewer N-insertions in productive TCRs, according to a later genetic analysis. Correlated functional status among segregating V segments might be attributable to linkage disequilibrium, but an unknown experimental factor could not be ruled out. Broadly in line with IMGT annotations, most TCR beta V segments showed up in productive rearrangements about 90% or about 30% of the time in an earlier analysis of several hundred of the donors. While some public TCRs were present in many individuals, most TCR sequences turned up only very rarely across donors. Seventeen rarely observed V segments, including chromosome 9 orphons, were excluded from the earlier analysis of some 590 of the donors because counts were too low. A cluster of highly shared sequence variants was judged likely to be a technical artifact of the sequencing pipeline. In a later analysis, the rate of TCR association differed among HLA loci, with DRB1 alleles having the most associated TCRs and HLA-C alleles having the fewest. HLA typing was unavailable for some donors at each locus, so association tests used only the typed subset. Compared with equally common non-associated chains, HLA-associated TCR beta chains in a later analysis were more clonally expanded and had lower generation probabilities. The classifier was reported to diagnose cytomegalovirus status with high specificity and sensitivity in both the original and validation cohorts. Specific HLA alleles were associated with some 15,000 TCR beta sequences at a false discovery rate of 0.05 in a later analysis. A further reported finding was that TCR beta sequences accurately predicted the HLA-A and HLA-B alleles for most subjects in the first cohort.

The cohort consisted of 650 to 850 healthy bone marrow donors. Cohort members were all nominally healthy when sampled, although unrecorded immune exposures were likely present. The donor was CMV seronegative and was included in the group of under 450 seronegative cohort members. A peripheral blood sample was provided by each donor, and peripheral blood mononuclear cells were used for TCR beta sequencing. Genomic DNA was extracted from the blood cell samples with the Qiagen DNeasy Blood Extraction Kit. The library came from the immunoSEQ multiplex PCR assay. For the multiplex PCR, a mixture combining 60 forward primers for TCR Vbeta segments and 13 reverse primers for TCR Jbeta segments was used. A multiplex PCR assay on genomic DNA amplified the CDR3 region of rearranged TCR beta genes. On the Illumina HiSeq System, the amplified TCR beta libraries were sequenced as 87-base-pair reads. Per the original workflow: Across the 670 or so repertoires, a later analysis counted tens of millions of unique TCR beta chains, approximately 12 million of which were shared by at least two donors. Raw reads were error-corrected and collapsed into unique sequences by a nearest-neighbor algorithm in which closely related sequences were merged to remove PCR and sequencing errors. Alignment of CDR3 sequences to IMGT reference sequences was used to assign V, D and J gene segments. For a sequence to be retained, a match of at least six nucleotides was required to both a V gene segment and a J gene segment. Rearrangements were classified as productive when the CDR3 lacked stop codons and remained in frame with V and J, and all other rearrangements were classified as non-productive. Following IMGT convention, CDR3 was defined as the stretch from the second conserved V-encoded cysteine to the conserved J-encoded phenylalanine. In an earlier analysis of more than 550 of the donors, sequences lacking an unambiguous match to a single V gene segment were excluded. An earlier analysis of 587 of the donors called V segments functional above 56.7% productive rearrangements and segregating when the between-donor standard deviation exceeded 5%. A statistical classification framework was developed to diagnose cytomegalovirus status using the catalog of TCR beta chain sequences. In a later analysis, TCR nucleotide sequences were compared against IMGT/GENE-DB human TR gene sequences so that V and J genes could be assigned. Using the TCRdist pipeline, a later analysis assigned CDR3 sequences along with most-parsimonious VDJ recombination scenarios. A later analysis defined each TCR beta chain by its CDR3 amino acid sequence plus V-gene family, and excluded reads lacking a unique V-gene family. As a way to deal with suspected cross-contamination and a sequencing artifact, a later analysis dropped under 600 nucleotide sequences that were highly shared and had low generation probability. In a later analysis, a clonal expansion index was calculated for each public chain from normalized within-repertoire ranks of inferred template counts. A later analysis computed generation probabilities with a VDJ recombination model fitted to out-of-frame rearrangements, and checked the results against IGoR. A later analysis scored TCR-TCR, TCR-HLA and TCR-CMV co-occurrence with hypergeometric tests, applying a repertoire-size bias correction to TCR pairs. A later analysis estimated false discovery rates by permuting HLA or CMV assignments 20 times. In a later analysis, co-occurring TCRs were grouped with DBSCAN, and TCRdist sequence similarity was added when clustering was performed within HLA-allele-positive subsets. For co-occurrence clustering, repertoires with fewer than 30,000 or more than 120,000 public chains were excluded, along with 5 or 6 repertoires with anomalous nucleotide sharing. Held by TCRdb, this immuneACCESS table contains in-frame sequences only and omits some clones. Under half of the omission traces to an unresolved V gene where checked; the cause of the rest is unknown. The V and J calls and clone size come from that table; D and trimming were worked out from the DNA. In all, the sample holds 250,000 or so clones, and about nine tenths of those were seen once. The ten most abundant clones make up 1.7% of the sample.

Sequenced sample: PBMCs. This receptor chain uses TRBV4-2 and TRBJ2-7; 9 of the junction bases match TRBD1. The sequence derives from a girl aged 2-15 years in good health and CMV-seronegative. CDR3 reads: CASSQTGGFTYEQYF. The sequence in DNA is TGTGCCAGCAGCCAGACAGGGGGATTTACCTACGAGCAGTACTTC.